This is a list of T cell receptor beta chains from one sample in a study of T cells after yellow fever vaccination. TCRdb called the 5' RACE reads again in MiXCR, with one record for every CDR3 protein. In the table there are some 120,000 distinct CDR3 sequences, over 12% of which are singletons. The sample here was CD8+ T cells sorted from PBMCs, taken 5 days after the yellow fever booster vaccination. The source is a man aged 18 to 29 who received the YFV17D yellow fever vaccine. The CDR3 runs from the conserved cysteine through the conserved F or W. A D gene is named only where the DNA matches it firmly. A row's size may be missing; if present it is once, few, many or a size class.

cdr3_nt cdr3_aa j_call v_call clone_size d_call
TGCGCCAGCAGCTTGGATGGTTCACCCCTCCACTTT CASSLDGSPLHF TRBJ1-6 TRBV5-1 few NA
TGCGCCAGCACCCCCCCGAGGGTTGGGGGTCCCAATGAGCAGTTCTTC CASTPPRVGGPNEQFF TRBJ2-1 TRBV5-1 NA NA
TGCGCCAGCAGCCAAGAGAAGGGAGGGACCCAAGCTTTCTTT CASSQEKGGTQAFF TRBJ1-1 TRBV4-1 NA NA
TGCAGTGCTAGTCCTACCAGCTGGGGGGGGACCAATGAGCAGTTCTTC CSASPTSWGGTNEQFF TRBJ2-1 TRBV20-1 few TRBD2
TGTGCCACCAGTGATTCAGACAGGGCGGGCGAAACCGGGGAGCTGTTTTTT CATSDSDRAGETGELFF TRBJ2-2 TRBV24-1 few TRBD1
TGCAGTGCTAGTCGGTCGGCTTACGAGCAGTACTTC CSASRSAYEQYF TRBJ2-7 TRBV20-1 NA NA
TGTGCCAGCAGTTTAGGCGGCCCCGAGCAGTTCTTC CASSLGGPEQFF TRBJ2-1 TRBV28 few NA
TGTGCCAGCAGCCAAGATACAGGTTTCTCTGGAAACACCATATATTTT CASSQDTGFSGNTIYF TRBJ1-3 TRBV4-2 NA NA
TGTGCCAGCAGTCTGGGAGTGGGGCAGCCTCTCCACTTT CASSLGVGQPLHF TRBJ1-6 TRBV6-5 NA NA
TGTGCCAGCAGTTTTAGCGGGATTTTCGAGCAGTACTTC CASSFSGIFEQYF TRBJ2-7 TRBV6-2/TRBV6-3 NA TRBD2
TGTGCCAGCAGCTCACGGGTCACAGATACGCAGTATTTT CASSSRVTDTQYF TRBJ2-3 TRBV7-3 many NA
TGTGCCAGCAGCTTCTCGACAGTTGGGGAGACCCAGTACTTC CASSFSTVGETQYF TRBJ2-5 TRBV6-5 few NA
TGTGCCAGCAGCCAAGTGGAGTTAGGAAATAATGAGCAGTTCTTC CASSQVELGNNEQFF TRBJ2-1 TRBV4-2 few NA